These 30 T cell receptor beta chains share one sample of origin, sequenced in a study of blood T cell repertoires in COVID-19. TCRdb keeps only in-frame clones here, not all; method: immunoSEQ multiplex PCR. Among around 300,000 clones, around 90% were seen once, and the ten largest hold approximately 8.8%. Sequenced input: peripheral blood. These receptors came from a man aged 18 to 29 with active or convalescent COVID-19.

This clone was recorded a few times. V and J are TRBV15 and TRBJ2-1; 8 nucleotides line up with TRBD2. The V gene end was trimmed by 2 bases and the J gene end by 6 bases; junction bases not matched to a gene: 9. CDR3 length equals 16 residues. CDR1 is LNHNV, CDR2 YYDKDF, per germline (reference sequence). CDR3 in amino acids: CATSRIGLAGPNEQFF. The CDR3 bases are TGTGCCACCAGCAGAATAGGACTAGCCGGTCCCAATGAGCAGTTCTTC.

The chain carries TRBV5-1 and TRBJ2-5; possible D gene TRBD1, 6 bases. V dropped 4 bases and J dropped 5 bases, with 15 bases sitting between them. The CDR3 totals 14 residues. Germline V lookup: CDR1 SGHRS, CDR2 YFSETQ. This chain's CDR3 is CASSDTGIEETQYF. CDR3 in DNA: TGCGCCAGCAGCGATACAGGGATCGAGGAGACCCAGTACTTC. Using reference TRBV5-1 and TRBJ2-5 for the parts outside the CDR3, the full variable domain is KAGVTQTPRYLIKTRGQQVTLSCSPISGHRSVSWYQQTPGQGLQFLFEYFSETQRNKGNFPGRFSGRQFSNSRSEMNVSTLELGDSALYLCASSDTGIEETQYFGPGTRLLVL.

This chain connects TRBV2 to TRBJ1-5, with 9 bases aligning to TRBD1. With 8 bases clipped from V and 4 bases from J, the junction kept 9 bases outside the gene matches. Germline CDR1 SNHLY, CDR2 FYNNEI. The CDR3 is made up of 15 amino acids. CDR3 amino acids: CASAVGQGYNQPQHF. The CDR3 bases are TGTGCCAGCGCCGTGGGACAGGGTTATAATCAGCCCCAGCATTTT.

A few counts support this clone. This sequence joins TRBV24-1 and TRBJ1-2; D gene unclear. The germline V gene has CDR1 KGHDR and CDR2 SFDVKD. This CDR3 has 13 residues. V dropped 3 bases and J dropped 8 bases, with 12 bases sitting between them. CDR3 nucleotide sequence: TGTGCCACCAGTGATGGATCGGGGAGGGGCTACACCTTC. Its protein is CATSDGSGRGYTF.

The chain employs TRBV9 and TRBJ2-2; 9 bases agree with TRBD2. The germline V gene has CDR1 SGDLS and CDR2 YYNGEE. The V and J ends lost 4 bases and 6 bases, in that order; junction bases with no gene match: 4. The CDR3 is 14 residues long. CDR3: CASSSGTSPGELFF. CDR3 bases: TGTGCCAGCAGCTCAGGGACTAGCCCCGGGGAGCTGTTTTTT.

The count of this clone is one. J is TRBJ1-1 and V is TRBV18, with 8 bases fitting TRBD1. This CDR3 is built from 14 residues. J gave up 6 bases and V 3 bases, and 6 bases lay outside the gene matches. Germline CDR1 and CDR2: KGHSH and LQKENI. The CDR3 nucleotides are TGTGCCAGCTCACCCAGACAGGGGACCCCTGAAGCTTTCTTT. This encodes CASSPRQGTPEAFF.

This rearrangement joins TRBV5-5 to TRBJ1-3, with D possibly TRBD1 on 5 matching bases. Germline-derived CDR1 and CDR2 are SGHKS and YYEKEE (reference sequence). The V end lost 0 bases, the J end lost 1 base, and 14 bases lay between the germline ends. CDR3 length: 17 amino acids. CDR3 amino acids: CASSLAGRTPSGNTIYF. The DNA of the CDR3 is TGTGCCAGCAGCTTGGCCGGTAGGACACCATCTGGAAACACCATATATTTT.

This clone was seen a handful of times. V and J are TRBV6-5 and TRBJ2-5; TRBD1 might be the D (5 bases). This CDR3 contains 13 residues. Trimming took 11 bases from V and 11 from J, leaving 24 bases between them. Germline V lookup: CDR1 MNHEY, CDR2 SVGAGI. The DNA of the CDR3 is TGTGCCTCTACCGCATTACAAAGACAGCTTCAGTACTTC. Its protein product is CASTALQRQLQYF.

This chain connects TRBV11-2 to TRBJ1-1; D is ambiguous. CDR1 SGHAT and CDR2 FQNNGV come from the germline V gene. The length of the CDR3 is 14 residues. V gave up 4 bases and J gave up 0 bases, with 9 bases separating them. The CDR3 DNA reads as TGTGCCAGCAGCTCGACAAACATGAACACTGAAGCTTTCTTT. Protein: CASSSTNMNTEAFF.

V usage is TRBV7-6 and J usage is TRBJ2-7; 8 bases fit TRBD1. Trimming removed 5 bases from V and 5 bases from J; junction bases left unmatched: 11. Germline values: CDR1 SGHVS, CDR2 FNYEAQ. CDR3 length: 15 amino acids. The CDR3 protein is CASSPTGQDRHEQYF. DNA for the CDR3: TGTGCCAGCAGCCCCACGGGACAGGACCGCCACGAGCAGTACTTC.

The CDR3 sequence is CASSQDRTGRSPLHF. The CDR3 nucleotides are TGCGCCAGCAGCCAAGATCGGACAGGTAGATCACCCCTCCACTTT. The rearrangement uses TRBV4-3 and TRBJ1-6, with 7 positions matching TRBD1. From germline, CDR1 is LGHNA and CDR2 YSLEER. After removal of 0 bases from V and 10 bases from J, the junction contained 6 bases not matched to a gene. This CDR3 contains 15 residues.

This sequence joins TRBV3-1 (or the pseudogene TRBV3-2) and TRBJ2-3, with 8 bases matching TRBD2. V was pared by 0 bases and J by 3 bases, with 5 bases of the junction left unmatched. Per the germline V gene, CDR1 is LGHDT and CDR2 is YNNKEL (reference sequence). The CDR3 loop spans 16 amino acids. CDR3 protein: CASSQDSGGGTDTQYF. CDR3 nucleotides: TGTGCCAGCAGCCAAGACTCCGGGGGGGGGACAGATACGCAGTATTTT.

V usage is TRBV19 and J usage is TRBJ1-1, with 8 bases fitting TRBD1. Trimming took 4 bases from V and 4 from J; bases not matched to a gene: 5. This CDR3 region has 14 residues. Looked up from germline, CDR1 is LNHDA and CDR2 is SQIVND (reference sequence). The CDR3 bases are TGTGCCAGTAGTACCCAGGGGGCCGCCACTGAAGCTTTCTTT. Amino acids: CASSTQGAATEAFF.

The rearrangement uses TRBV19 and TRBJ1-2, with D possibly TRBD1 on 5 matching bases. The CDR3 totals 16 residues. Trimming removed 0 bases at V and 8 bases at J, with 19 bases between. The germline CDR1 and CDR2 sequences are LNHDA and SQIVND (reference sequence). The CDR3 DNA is TGTGCCAGTAGTATAGATCACCAGACAGATGGAAGGGGCTACACCTTC. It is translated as CASSIDHQTDGRGYTF.

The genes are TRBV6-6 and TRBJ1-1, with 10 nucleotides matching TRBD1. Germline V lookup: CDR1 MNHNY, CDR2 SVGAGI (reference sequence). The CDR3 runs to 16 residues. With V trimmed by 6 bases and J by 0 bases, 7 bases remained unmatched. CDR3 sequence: CASSAGQGGMNTEAFF. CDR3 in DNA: TGTGCCAGCAGCGCAGGACAGGGGGGCATGAACACTGAAGCTTTCTTT.

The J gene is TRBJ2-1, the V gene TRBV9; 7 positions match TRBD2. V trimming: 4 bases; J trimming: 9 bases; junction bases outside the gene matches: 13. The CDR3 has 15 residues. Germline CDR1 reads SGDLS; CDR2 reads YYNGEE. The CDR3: CASSPRGGAVVEQFF. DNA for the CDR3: TGTGCCAGCAGCCCGCGGGGAGGGGCAGTGGTTGAGCAGTTCTTC.

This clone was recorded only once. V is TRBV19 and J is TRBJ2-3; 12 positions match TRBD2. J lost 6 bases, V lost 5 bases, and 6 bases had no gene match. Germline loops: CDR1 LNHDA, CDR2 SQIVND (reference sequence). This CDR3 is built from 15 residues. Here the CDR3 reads CASSATSGGLDTQYF. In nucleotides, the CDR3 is TGTGCCAGTAGTGCGACTAGCGGGGGCTTGGATACGCAGTATTTT.

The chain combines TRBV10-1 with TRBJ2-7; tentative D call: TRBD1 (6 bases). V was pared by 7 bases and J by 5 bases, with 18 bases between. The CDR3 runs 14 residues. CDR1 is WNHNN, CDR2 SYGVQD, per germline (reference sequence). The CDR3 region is CASTQDGPGDEQYF. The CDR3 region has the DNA TGCGCCAGCACCCAGGACGGCCCAGGGGACGAGCAGTACTTC.

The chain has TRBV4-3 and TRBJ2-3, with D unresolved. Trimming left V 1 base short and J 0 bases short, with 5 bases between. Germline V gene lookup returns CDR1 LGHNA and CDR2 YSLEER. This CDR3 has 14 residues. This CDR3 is CASSQVQSTDTQYF. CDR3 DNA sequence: TGCGCCAGCAGCCAAGTTCAGAGCACAGATACGCAGTATTTT.

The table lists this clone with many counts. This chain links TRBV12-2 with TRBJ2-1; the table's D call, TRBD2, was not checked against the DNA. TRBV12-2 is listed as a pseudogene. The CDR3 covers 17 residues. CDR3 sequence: CASRLGGLVKVNNEQFF. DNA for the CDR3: TGTGCAAGTCGCTTAGGAGGGCTAGTAAAGGTCAACAATGAGCAGTTCTTC.

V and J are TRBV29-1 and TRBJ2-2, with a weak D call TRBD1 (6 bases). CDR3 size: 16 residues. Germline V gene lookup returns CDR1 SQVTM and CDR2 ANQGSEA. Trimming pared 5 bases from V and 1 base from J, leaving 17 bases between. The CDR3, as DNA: TGCAGCGTTCTATTCGTCCGCAGGGGGAACACCGGGGAGCTGTTTTTT. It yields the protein CSVLFVRRGNTGELFF.

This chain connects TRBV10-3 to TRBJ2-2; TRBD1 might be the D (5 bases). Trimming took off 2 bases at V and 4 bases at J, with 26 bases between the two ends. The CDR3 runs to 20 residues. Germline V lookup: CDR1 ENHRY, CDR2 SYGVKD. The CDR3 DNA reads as TGTGCCATCAGTGAGGCCAGGGCAAAGGGCATATGGTCAAGCACCGGGGAGCTGTTTTTT. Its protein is CAISEARAKGIWSSTGELFF.

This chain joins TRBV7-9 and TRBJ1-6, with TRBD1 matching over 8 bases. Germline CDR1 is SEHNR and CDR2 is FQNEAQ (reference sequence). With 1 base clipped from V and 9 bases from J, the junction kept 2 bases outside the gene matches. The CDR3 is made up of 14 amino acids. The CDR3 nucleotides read TGTGCCAGCAGCTTAGGACAGGGGAGTTCACCCCTCCACTTT. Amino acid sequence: CASSLGQGSSPLHF.

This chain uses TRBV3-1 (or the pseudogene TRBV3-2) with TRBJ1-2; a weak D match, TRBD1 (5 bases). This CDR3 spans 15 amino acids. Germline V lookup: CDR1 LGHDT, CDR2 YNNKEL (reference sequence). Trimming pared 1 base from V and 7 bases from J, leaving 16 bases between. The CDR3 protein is CASSQAAGGSFGYTF. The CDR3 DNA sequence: TGTGCCAGCAGCCAAGCCGCCGGGGGATCCTTTGGCTACACCTTC.

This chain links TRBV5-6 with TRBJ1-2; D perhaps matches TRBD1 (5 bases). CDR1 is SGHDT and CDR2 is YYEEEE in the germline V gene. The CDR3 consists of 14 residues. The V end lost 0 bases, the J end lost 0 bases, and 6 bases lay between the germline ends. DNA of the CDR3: TGTGCCAGCAGCTTGGGGACAACTAACTATGGCTACACCTTC. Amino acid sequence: CASSLGTTNYGYTF.

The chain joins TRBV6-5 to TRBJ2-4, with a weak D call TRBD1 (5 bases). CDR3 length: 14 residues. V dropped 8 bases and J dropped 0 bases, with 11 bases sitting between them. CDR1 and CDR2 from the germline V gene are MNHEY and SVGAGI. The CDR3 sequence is CASRTLIAKNIQYF. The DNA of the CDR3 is TGTGCCAGCCGGACACTGATAGCCAAAAACATTCAGTACTTC.

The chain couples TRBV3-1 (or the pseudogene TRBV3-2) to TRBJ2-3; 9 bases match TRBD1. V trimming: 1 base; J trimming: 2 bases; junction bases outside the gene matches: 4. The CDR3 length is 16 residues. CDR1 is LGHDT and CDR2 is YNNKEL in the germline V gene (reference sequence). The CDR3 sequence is CASSQARTGDTDTQYF. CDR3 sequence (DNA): TGTGCCAGCAGCCAAGCCCGGACAGGGGACACAGATACGCAGTATTTT.

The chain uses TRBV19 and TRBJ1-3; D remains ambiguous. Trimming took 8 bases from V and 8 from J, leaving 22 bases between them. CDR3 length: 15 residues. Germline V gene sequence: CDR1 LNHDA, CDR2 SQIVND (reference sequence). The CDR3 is CASQRDEAKKYTIYF. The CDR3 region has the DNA TGTGCCAGTCAACGAGATGAGGCAAAGAAATACACCATATATTTT.

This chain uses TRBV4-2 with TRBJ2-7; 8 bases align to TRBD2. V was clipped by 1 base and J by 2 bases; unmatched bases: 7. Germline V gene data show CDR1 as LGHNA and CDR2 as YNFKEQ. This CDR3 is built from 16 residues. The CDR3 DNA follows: TGTGCCAGCAGCCAAGTTTCGGGGGGGGCTGCCTACGAGCAGTACTTC. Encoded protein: CASSQVSGGAAYEQYF.

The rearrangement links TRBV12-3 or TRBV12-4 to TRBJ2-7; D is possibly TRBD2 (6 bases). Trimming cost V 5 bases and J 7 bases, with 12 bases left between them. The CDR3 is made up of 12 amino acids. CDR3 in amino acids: CASSLLRGEQYF. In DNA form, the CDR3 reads TGTGCCAGCAGTCTACTCCGGGGGGAGCAGTACTTC.